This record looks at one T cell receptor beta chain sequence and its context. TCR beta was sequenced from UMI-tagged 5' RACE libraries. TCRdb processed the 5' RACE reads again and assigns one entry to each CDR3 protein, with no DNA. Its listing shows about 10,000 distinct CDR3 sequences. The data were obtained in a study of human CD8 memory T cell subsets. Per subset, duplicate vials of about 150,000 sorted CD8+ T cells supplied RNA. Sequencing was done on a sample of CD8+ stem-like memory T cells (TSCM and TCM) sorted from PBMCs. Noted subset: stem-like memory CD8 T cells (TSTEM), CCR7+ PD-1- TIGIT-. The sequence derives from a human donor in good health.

The CDR3 sequence: CATSDGGAEQFF. This chain connects TRBV24-1 to TRBJ2-1; TCRdb reports TRBD2, a call that lacks DNA to check it against. Germline-derived CDR1 and CDR2 are KGHDR and SFDVKD. The length of the CDR3 is 12 residues.